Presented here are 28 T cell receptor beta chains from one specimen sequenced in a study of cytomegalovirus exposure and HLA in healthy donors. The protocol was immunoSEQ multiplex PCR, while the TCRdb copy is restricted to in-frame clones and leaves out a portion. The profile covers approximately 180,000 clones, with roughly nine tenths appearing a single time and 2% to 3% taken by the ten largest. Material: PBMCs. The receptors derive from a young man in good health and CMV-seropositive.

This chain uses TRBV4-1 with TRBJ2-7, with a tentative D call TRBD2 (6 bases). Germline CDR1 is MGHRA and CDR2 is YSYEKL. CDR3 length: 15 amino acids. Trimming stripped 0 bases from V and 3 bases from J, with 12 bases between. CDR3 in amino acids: CASSQEGLGGYEQYF. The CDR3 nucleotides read TGCGCCAGCAGCCAAGAGGGACTGGGGGGCTACGAGCAGTACTTC.

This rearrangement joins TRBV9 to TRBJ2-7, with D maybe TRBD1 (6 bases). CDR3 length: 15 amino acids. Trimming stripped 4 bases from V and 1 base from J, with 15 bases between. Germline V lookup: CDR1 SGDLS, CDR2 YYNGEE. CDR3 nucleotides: TGTGCCAGCAGCCAGTCCCAGGGGCAATCCTACGAGCAGTACTTC. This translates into CASSQSQGQSYEQYF.

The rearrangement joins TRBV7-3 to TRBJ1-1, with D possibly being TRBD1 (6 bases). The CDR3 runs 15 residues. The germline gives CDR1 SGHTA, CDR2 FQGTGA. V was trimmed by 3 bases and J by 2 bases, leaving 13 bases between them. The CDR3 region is CASSFQPGQNTEAFF. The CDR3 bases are TGTGCCAGCAGCTTCCAACCGGGACAAAACACTGAAGCTTTCTTT.

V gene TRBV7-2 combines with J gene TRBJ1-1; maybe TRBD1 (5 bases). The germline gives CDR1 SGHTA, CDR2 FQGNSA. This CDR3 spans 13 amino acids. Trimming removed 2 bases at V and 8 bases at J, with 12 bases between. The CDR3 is CASSLRRGIEAFF. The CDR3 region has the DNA TGTGCCAGCAGCTTAAGGCGGGGGATAGAAGCTTTCTTT. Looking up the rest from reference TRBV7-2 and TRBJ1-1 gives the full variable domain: GAGVSQSPSNKVTEKGKDVELRCDPISGHTALYWYRQSLGQGLEFLIYFQGNSAPDKSGLPSDRFSAERTGGSVSTLTIQRTQQEDSAVYLCASSLRRGIEAFFGQGTRLTVV.

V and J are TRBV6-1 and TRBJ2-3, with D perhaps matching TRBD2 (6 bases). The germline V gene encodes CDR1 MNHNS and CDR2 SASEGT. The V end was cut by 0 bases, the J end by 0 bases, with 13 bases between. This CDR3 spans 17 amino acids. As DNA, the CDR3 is TGTGCCAGCAGTGAAGCGCGGCCTAGCGTAAGCACAGATACGCAGTATTTT. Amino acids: CASSEARPSVSTDTQYF.

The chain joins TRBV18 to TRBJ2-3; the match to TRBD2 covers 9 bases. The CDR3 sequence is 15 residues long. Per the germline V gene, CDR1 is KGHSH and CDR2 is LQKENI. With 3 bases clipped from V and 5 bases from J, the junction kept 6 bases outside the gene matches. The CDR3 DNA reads TGTGCCAGCTCACCGCGGGAGGGTCCCGGAGATACGCAGTATTTT. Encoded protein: CASSPREGPGDTQYF.

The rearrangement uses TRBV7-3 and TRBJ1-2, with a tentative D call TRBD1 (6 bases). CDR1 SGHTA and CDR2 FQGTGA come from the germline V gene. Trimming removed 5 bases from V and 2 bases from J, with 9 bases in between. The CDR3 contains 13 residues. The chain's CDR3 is CASSAGANYGYTF. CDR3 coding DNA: TGTGCCAGCAGCGCAGGGGCGAACTATGGCTACACCTTC.

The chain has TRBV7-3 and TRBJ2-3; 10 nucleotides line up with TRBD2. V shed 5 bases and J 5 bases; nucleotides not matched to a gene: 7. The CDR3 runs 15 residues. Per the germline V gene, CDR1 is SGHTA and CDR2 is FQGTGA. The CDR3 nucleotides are TGTGCCAGCAGCCTCCAGCGGGGGGGATTAGATACGCAGTATTTT. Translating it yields CASSLQRGGLDTQYF.

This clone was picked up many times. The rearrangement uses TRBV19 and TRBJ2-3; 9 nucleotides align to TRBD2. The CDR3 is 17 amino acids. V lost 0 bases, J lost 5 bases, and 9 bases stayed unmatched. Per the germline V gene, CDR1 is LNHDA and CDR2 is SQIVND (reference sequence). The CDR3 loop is CASSIEVAGVVGDTQYF. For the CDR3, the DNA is TGTGCCAGTAGTATAGAGGTAGCGGGAGTCGTCGGAGATACGCAGTATTTT.

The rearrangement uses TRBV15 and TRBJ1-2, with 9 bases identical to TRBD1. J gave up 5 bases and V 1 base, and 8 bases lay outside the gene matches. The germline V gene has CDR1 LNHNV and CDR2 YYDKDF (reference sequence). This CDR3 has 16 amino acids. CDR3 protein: CATSRGTGGANYGYTF. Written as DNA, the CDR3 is TGTGCCACCAGCAGAGGAACAGGGGGCGCAAATTATGGCTACACCTTC.

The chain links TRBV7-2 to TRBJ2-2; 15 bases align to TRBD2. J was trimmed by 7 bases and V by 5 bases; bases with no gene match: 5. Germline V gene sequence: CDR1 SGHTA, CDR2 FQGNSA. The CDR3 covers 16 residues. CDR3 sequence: CASSRGTSGRHGELFF. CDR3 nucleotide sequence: TGTGCCAGCAGCCGAGGGACTAGCGGGAGGCACGGGGAGCTGTTTTTT.

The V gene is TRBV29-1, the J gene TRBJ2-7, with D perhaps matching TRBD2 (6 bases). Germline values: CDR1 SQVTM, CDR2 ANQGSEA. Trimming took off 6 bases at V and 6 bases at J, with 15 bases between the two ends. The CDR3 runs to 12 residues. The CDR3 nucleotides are TGCAGCGTGGTCCCAGCGGGTGGCGAGCAGTACTTC. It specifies CSVVPAGGEQYF.

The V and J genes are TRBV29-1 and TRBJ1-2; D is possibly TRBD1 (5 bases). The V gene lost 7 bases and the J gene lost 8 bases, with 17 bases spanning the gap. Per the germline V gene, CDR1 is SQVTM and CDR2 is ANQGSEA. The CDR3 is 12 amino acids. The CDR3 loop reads CSAGRGRIGYTF. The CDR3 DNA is TGCAGCGCCGGGCGGGGACGGATAGGCTACACCTTC.

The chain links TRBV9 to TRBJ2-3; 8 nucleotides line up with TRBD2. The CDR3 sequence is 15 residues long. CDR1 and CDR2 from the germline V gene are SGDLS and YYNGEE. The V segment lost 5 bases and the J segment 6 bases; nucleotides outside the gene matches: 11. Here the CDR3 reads CASRPGLGGWDTQYF. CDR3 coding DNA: TGTGCCAGCAGACCGGGACTAGGGGGTTGGGATACGCAGTATTTT.

The CDR3 spells CASSEPGRGQETQYF. CDR3 nucleotides: TGTGCCAGCAGCGAACCAGGGAGGGGCCAGGAGACCCAGTACTTC. V and J are TRBV5-5 and TRBJ2-5; 7 bases map to TRBD2. The ends lost 4 bases at V and 5 bases at J; junction bases unmatched: 11. This CDR3 region has 15 residues. Germline V lookup: CDR1 SGHKS, CDR2 YYEKEE (reference sequence).

CDR3 residues: CASSSEGLTLHF. The CDR3 DNA sequence: TGTGCCAGCAGCTCGGAAGGACTTACGCTCCACTTT. V gene TRBV7-9 combines with J gene TRBJ1-6; no definite D call. The CDR3 runs to 12 residues. V was pared by 4 bases and J by 16 bases, with 14 bases between. CDR1 SEHNR and CDR2 FQNEAQ come from the germline V gene (reference sequence). The full variable domain, its missing parts supplied by reference TRBV7-9 and TRBJ1-6, is DTGVSQNPRHKITKRGQNVTFRCDPISEHNRLYWYRQTLGQGPEFLTYFQNEAQLEKSRLLSDRFSAERPKGSFSTLEIQRTEQGDSAMYLCASSSEGLTLHFGNGTRLTVT.

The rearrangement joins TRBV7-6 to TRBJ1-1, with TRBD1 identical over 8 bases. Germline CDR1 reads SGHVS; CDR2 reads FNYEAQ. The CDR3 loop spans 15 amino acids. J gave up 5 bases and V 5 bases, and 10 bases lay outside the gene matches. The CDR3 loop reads CASSRSTGGETEAFF. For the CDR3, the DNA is TGTGCCAGCAGCCGATCCACAGGGGGGGAGACTGAAGCTTTCTTT.

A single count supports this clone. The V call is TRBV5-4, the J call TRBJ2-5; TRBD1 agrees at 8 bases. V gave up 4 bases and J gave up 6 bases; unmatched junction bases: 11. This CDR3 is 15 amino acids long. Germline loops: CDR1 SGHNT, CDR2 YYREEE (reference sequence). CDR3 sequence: CASSLMTGDGKTQYF. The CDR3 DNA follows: TGTGCCAGCAGCCTTATGACAGGGGATGGAAAGACCCAGTACTTC.

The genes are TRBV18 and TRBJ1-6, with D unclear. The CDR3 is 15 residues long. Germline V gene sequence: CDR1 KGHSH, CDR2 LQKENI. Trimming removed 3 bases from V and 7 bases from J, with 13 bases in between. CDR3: CASSPAVSVNSPLHF. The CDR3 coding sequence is TGTGCCAGCTCACCCGCAGTCAGCGTCAATTCACCCCTCCACTTT.

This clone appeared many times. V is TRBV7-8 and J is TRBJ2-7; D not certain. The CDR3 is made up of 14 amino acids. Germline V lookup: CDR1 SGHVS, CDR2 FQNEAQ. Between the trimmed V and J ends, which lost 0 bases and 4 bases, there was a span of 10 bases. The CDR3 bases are TGTGCCAGCAGCTTAGCGCAAGCTGCTTACGAGCAGTACTTC. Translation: CASSLAQAAYEQYF.

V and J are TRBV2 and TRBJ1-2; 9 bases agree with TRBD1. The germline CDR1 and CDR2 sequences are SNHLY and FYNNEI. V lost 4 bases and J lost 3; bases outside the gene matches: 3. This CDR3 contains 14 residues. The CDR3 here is CASSGDRVDYGYTF. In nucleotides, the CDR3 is TGTGCCAGCAGTGGGGACAGGGTTGACTATGGCTACACCTTC.

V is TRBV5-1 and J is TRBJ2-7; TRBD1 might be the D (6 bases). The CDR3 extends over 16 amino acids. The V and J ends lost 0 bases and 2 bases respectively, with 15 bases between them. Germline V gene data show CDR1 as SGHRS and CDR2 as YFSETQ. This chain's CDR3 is CASSLETQGWPYEQYF. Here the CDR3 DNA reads TGCGCCAGCAGCTTGGAAACTCAGGGGTGGCCCTACGAGCAGTACTTC.

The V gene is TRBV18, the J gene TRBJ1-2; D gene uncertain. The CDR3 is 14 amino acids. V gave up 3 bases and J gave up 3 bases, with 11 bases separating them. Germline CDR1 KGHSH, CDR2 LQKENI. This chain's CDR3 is CASSPSRQDYGYTF. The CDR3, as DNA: TGTGCCAGCTCACCCTCTCGGCAGGACTATGGCTACACCTTC.

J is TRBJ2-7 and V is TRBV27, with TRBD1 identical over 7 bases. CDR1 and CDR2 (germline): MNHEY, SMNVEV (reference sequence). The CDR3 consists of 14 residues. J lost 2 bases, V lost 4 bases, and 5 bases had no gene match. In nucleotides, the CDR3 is TGTGCCAGCAGTTCCTCAGGGGGACCCTACGAGCAGTACTTC. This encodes CASSSSGGPYEQYF.

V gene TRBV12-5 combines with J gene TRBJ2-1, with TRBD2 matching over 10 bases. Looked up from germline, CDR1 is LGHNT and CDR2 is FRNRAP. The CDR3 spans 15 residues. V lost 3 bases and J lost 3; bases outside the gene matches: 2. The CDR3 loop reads CASGLGLADYNEQFF. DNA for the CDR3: TGTGCTAGTGGTTTAGGACTAGCGGACTACAATGAGCAGTTCTTC.

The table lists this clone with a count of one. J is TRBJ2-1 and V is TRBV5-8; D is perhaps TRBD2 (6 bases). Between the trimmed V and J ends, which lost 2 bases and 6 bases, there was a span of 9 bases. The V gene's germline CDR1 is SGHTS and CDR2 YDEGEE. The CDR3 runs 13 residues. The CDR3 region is CASSLWGVNEQFF. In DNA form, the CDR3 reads TGTGCCAGCAGCTTATGGGGGGTCAATGAGCAGTTCTTC.

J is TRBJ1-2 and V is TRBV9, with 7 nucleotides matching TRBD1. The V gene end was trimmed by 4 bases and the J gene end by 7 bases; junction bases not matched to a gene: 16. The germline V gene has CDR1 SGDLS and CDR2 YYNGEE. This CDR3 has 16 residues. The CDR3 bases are TGTGCCAGCAGCTCCCTAATGAAAGGGGGCGCCGGTGGCTACACCTTC. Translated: CASSSLMKGGAGGYTF.

The CDR3 DNA follows: TGTGCCATCAGCCTTACGGGACAGCCAACAACAGATACGCAGTATTTT. Translation: CAISLTGQPTTDTQYF. The V and J genes are TRBV10-3 and TRBJ2-3; 7 bases align to TRBD1. The CDR3 spans 16 residues. The V segment lost 6 bases and the J segment 3 bases; nucleotides outside the gene matches: 12. Germline-derived CDR1 and CDR2 are ENHRY and SYGVKD.